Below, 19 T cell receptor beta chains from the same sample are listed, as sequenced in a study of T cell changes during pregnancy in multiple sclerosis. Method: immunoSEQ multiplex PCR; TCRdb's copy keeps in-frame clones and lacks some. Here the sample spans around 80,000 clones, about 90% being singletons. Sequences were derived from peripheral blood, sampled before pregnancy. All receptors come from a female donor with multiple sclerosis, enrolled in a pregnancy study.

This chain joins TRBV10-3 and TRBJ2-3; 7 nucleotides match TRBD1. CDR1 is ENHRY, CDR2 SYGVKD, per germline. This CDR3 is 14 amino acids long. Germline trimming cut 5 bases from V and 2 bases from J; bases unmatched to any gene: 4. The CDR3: CAISRDSLTDTQYF. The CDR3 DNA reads TGTGCCATCAGTAGGGACAGCCTCACAGATACGCAGTATTTT.

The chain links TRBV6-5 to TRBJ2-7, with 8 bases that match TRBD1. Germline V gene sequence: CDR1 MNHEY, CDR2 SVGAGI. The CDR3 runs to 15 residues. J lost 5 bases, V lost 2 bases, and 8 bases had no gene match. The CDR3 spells CASSYRTGSMDEQYF. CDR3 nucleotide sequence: TGTGCCAGCAGTTACAGGACAGGGTCGATGGACGAGCAGTACTTC.

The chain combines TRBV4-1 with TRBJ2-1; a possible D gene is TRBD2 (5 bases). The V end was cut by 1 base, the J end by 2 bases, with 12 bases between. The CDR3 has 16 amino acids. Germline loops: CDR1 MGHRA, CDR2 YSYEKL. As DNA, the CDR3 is TGCGCCAGCAGCCAAGGTCCAGCGGCGGCCTACAATGAGCAGTTCTTC. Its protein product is CASSQGPAAAYNEQFF.

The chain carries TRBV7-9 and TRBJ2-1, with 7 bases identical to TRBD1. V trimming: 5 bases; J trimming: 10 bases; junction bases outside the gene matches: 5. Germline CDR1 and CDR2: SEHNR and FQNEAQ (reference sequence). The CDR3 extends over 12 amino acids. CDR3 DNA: TGTGCCAGCAGCCGACAGGGATACGAGCAGTTCTTC. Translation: CASSRQGYEQFF.

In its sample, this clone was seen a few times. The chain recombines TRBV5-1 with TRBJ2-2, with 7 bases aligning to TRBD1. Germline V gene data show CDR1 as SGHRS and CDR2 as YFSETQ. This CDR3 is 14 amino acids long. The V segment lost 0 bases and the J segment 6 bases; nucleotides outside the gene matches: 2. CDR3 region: CASSLEDRAGELFF. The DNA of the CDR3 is TGCGCCAGCAGCTTGGAAGACAGGGCCGGGGAGCTGTTTTTT.

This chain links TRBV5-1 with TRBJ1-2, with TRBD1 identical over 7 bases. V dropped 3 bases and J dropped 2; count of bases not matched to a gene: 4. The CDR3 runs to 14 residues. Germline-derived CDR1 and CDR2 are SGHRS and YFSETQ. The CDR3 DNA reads TGCGCCAGCAGCTCTGGGACAGTGAACTATGGCTACACCTTC. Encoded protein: CASSSGTVNYGYTF.

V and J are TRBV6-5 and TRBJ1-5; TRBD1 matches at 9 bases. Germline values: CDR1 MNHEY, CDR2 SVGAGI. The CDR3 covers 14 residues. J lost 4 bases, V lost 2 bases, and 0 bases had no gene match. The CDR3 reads CASSYGTGNQPQHF. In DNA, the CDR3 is TGTGCCAGCAGTTACGGGACAGGGAATCAGCCCCAGCATTTT.

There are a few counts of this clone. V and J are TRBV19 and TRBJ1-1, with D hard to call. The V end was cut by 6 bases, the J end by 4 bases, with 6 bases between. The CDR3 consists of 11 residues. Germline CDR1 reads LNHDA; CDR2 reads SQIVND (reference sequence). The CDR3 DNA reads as TGTGCCAGTAGATCGGGCACTGAAGCTTTCTTT. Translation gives CASRSGTEAFF.

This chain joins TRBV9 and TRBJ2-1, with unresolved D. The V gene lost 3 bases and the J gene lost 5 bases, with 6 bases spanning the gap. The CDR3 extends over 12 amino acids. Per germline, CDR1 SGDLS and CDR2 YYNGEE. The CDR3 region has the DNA TGTGCCAGCAGCGAAGACAACAATGAGCAGTTCTTC. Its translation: CASSEDNNEQFF.

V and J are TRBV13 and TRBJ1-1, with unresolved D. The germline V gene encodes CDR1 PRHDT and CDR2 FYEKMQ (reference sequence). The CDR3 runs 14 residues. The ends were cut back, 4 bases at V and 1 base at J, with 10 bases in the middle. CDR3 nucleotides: TGTGCCAGCAGCTCACCGGGAACGAACACTGAAGCTTTCTTT. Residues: CASSSPGTNTEAFF.

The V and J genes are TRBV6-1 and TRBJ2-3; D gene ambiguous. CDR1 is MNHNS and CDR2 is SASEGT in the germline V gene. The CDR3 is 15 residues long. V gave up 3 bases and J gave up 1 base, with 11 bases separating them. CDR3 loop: CASSDRFSRTDTQYF. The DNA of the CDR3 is TGTGCCAGCAGTGACCGGTTCTCCCGCACAGATACGCAGTATTTT.

The CDR3 protein is CASSYPPGTGGGYTF. In nucleotides, the CDR3 is TGTGCCAGCAGTTACCCCCCCGGGACAGGGGGTGGCTACACCTTC. This chain uses TRBV6-6 with TRBJ1-2; 11 nucleotides line up with TRBD1. V shed 2 bases, J shed 7 bases, and the junction held 6 bases outside the gene matches. The germline V gene encodes CDR1 MNHNY and CDR2 SVGAGI (reference sequence). The CDR3 has 15 amino acids.

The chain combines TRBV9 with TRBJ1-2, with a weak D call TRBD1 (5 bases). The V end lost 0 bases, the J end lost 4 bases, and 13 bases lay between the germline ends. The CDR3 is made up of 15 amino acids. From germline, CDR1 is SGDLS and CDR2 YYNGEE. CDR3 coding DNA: TGTGCCAGCAGCGTAGCCCACGGGGGTAGCTATGGCTACACCTTC. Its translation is CASSVAHGGSYGYTF.

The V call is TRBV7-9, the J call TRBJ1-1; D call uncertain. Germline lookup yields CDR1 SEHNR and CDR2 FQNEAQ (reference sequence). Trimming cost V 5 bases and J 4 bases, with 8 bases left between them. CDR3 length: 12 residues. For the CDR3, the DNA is TGTGCCAGCAGCGAAGGAGGCACTGAAGCTTTCTTT. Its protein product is CASSEGGTEAFF.

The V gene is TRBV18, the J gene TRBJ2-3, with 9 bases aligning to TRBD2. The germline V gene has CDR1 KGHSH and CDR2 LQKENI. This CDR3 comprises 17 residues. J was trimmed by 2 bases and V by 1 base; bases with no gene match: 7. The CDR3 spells CASSPLTSGRFTDTQYF. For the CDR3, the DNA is TGTGCCAGCTCACCACTGACTAGCGGACGCTTCACAGATACGCAGTATTTT.

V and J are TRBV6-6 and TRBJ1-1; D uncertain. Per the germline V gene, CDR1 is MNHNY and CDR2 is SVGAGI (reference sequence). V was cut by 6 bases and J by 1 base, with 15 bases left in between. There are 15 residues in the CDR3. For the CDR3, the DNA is TGTGCCAGCAGCCCCTCGGCAGGTGGGAACACTGAAGCTTTCTTT. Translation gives CASSPSAGGNTEAFF.

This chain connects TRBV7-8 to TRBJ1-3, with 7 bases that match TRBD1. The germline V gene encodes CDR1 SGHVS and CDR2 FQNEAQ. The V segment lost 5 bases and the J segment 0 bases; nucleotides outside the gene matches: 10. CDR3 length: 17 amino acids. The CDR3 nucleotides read TGTGCCAGCAGCCTCTGGACAGGACTCGACTCTGGAAACACCATATATTTT. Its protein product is CASSLWTGLDSGNTIYF.

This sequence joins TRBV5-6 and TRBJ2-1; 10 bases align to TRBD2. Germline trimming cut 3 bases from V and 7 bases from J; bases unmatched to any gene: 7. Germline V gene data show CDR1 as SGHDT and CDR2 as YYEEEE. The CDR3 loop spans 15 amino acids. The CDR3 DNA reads TGTGCCAGCAGCTCCAGCGGGAGGGCCAATAATGAGCAGTTCTTC. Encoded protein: CASSSSGRANNEQFF.

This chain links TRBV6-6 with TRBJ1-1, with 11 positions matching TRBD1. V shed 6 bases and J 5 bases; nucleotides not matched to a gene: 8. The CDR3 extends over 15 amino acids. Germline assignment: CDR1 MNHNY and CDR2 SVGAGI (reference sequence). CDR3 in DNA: TGTGCCAGCAGACCCGGACAGGGGGCGCGAACTGAAGCTTTCTTT. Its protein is CASRPGQGARTEAFF.